This T cell receptor (beta chain) was obtained from a study of blood T cell repertoires in COVID-19. Study in general: Material from acute and convalescent COVID-19 was sourced from the United States, Italy and Spain. The analysed material was cDNA or gDNA that came from T cells, B-cell-depleted T cells, or PBMCs.

This CDR3 contains 14 residues. Per germline, CDR1 DFQATT and CDR2 SNEGSKA (reference sequence). The trim removed 6 bases at V and 8 bases at J, leaving 14 bases unmatched. The sample holds one count of this clone. How the authors handled the data: Reference gene primer amplification yielded estimated nucleated cell counts. Libraries were prepared by immunoSEQ multiplex PCR; TCRdb keeps only in-frame clonotypes and omits some of them. Clone size and the V and J calls come from that table; the DNA yielded D and trimming. The data hold just over 650,000 clones, with more than 80% observed a single time.

This chain connects TRBV20-1 to TRBJ1-2; 8 bases line up with TRBD1. The receptor was derived from a woman aged 18-29 years with acute or convalescent COVID-19. The sequencing sample was made of peripheral blood. The CDR3, as DNA: TGCAGTGCGAGTAGCCGGGACAGGTCGTGGGGCTACACCTTC. As protein: CSASSRDRSWGYTF.